The 30 T cell receptor beta chains listed next were all sequenced from one sample in a study of cytomegalovirus exposure and HLA in healthy donors. 13 Jbeta primers and 60 Vbeta primers were used for the PCR. Generated by immunoSEQ multiplex PCR, the TCRdb table keeps only in-frame clones and is missing some. The table records 180,000 or so clones, around 80% of them present only once. Sequenced material: PBMCs. All receptors derive from a girl under 18 in good health and CMV-seropositive.

The chain is built from TRBV10-3 and TRBJ1-4, with 8 bases matching TRBD1. The V segment lost 3 bases and the J segment 6 bases; nucleotides outside the gene matches: 3. The germline V gene encodes CDR1 ENHRY and CDR2 SYGVKD. The CDR3 contains 14 residues. Here the CDR3 DNA reads TGTGCCATCAGTGATCGGACAGGGTATGAAAAACTGTTTTTT. Its protein is CAISDRTGYEKLFF.

This clone has more than one count but fewer than ten. The chain combines TRBV6-5 with TRBJ2-7; 9 nucleotides align to TRBD2. J gave up 0 bases and V 2 bases, and 5 bases lay outside the gene matches. Germline CDR1 and CDR2: MNHEY and SVGAGI. The CDR3 runs to 16 residues. Written as DNA, the CDR3 is TGTGCCAGCAGTTACCGAGCGGGGGGAAGCTCCTACGAGCAGTACTTC. Amino acid sequence: CASSYRAGGSSYEQYF.

This clone was seen a few times. The junction departs from germline at one end; a sequencing error may be responsible. The chain is built from TRBV7-7 and TRBJ2-5; a weak D match, TRBD1 (6 bases). The J call may be incorrect, as the DNA end agrees better with TRBJ2-7. Germline V CDR1 and CDR2: SSHAT, FNYEAQ (reference sequence). CDR3 length equals 14 residues. CDR3 in DNA: TGTGCTAGCAGCTATGATTCACAGGGTTCCGAGCAGTACTTC. Its translation: CASSYDSQGSEQYF.

The V call is TRBV5-1, the J call TRBJ2-3, with TRBD2 identical over 13 bases. The V and J ends lost 5 bases and 4 bases, in that order; junction bases with no gene match: 4. Germline V gene data show CDR1 as SGHRS and CDR2 as YFSETQ. This CDR3 has 15 residues. CDR3 sequence: CASSWTSGSADTQYF. CDR3 nucleotide sequence: TGCGCCAGCAGTTGGACTAGCGGGAGTGCAGATACGCAGTATTTT.

The CDR3 DNA is TGTGCCAGCAGTTACCGACAGGGAAATGAGCAGTTCTTC. It translates to CASSYRQGNEQFF. The gene calls are TRBV6-6 and TRBJ2-1; 7 bases agree with TRBD1. This CDR3 has 13 residues. Germline values: CDR1 MNHNY, CDR2 SVGAGI (reference sequence). The V segment lost 2 bases and the J segment 7 bases; nucleotides outside the gene matches: 2.

This clone was observed a handful of times. The rearrangement uses TRBV7-9 and TRBJ2-1; 8 bases fit TRBD2. The CDR3 extends over 17 amino acids. After removal of 3 bases from V and 6 bases from J, the junction contained 13 bases not matched to a gene. CDR1 SEHNR and CDR2 FQNEAQ come from the germline V gene (reference sequence). CDR3 in DNA: TGTGCCAGCAGCTTTAATCTGGGACTAGATGTGGGCAATGAGCAGTTCTTC. Residues: CASSFNLGLDVGNEQFF.

This CDR3 is CASSFGLAGVGEQFF. The CDR3 DNA reads as TGTGCCAGCAGCTTTGGACTAGCGGGAGTAGGTGAGCAGTTCTTC. The chain recombines TRBV7-2 with TRBJ2-1; 13 bases are shared with TRBD2. The CDR3 runs 15 residues. Per the germline V gene, CDR1 is SGHTA and CDR2 is FQGNSA. The trim removed 3 bases at V and 9 bases at J, leaving 5 bases unmatched.

This rearrangement joins TRBV6-1 to TRBJ1-2; D is unresolved. This CDR3 spans 15 amino acids. Trimming took off 1 base at V and 0 bases at J, with 9 bases between the two ends. Germline V gene sequence: CDR1 MNHNS, CDR2 SASEGT. In nucleotides, the CDR3 is TGTGCCAGCAGTGAAGTTTCCGAGCCTAACTATGGCTACACCTTC. Protein sequence: CASSEVSEPNYGYTF.

This clone turned up a few times. V gene TRBV7-9 combines with J gene TRBJ1-1; 9 bases are a match to TRBD1. Germline V gene lookup returns CDR1 SEHNR and CDR2 FQNEAQ (reference sequence). The CDR3 spans 16 residues. Trimming took 3 bases from V and 5 from J; bases not matched to a gene: 10. The CDR3 DNA follows: TGTGCCAGCAGCTTGGGGGGGGCGACAGGGGGGACTGAAGCTTTCTTT. It is translated as CASSLGGATGGTEAFF.

The chain joins TRBV7-9 to TRBJ1-1; 8 nucleotides agree with TRBD1. CDR1 is SEHNR, CDR2 FQNEAQ, per germline (reference sequence). This CDR3 comprises 14 residues. V lost 5 bases and J lost 3; bases outside the gene matches: 5. CDR3 in DNA: TGTGCCAGCAGCACCAGGGGGCTGGACACTGAAGCTTTCTTT. This encodes CASSTRGLDTEAFF.

This clone occurred once. CDR3 sequence (DNA): TGTGCCAGTAGTTTGACAAGTACTGAAGCTTTCTTT. This codes for CASSLTSTEAFF. This chain links TRBV19 with TRBJ1-1; D is unresolved. CDR1 is LNHDA and CDR2 is SQIVND in the germline V gene (reference sequence). The CDR3 runs to 12 residues. V lost 5 bases and J 5 bases, leaving 9 bases between the germline ends.

The chain is built from TRBV7-2 and TRBJ2-7; no clear D gene. The CDR3 is 15 residues long. V shed 1 base and J shed 3 bases, with 13 bases lying between them. The germline gives CDR1 SGHTA, CDR2 FQGNSA. This chain's CDR3 is CASSLGGSHSYEQYF. The CDR3 DNA reads as TGTGCCAGCAGCTTAGGAGGCAGCCATAGCTACGAGCAGTACTTC.

This clone was counted once. CDR3 amino acids: CASSSGTGSYEQYF. The CDR3 nucleotides are TGTGCCAGCAGCTCCGGGACTGGAAGTTACGAGCAGTACTTC. The chain links TRBV11-2 to TRBJ2-7; TRBD2 might be the D (6 bases). CDR1 is SGHAT, CDR2 FQNNGV, per germline. The V gene lost 4 bases and the J gene lost 4 bases, with 14 bases spanning the gap. The CDR3 spans 14 residues.

J is TRBJ2-7 and V is TRBV6-6; D might be TRBD2 (7 bases). The CDR3 consists of 14 residues. The ends were cut back, 2 bases at V and 4 bases at J, with 12 bases in the middle. Germline V gene sequence: CDR1 MNHNY, CDR2 SVGAGI (reference sequence). The CDR3: CASSYERGAYEQYF. CDR3 nucleotide sequence: TGTGCCAGCAGTTACGAACGGGGGGCTTACGAGCAGTACTTC.

The V and J genes are TRBV6-9 and TRBJ2-1; 7 bases fit TRBD2. In germline, CDR1 is MNHGY, CDR2 SVAAGI. V was pared by 3 bases and J by 5 bases, with 7 bases of the junction left unmatched. The CDR3 is 15 amino acids. The CDR3 here is CASSYPGGRDNEQFF. In DNA form, the CDR3 reads TGTGCCAGCAGTTACCCTGGGGGGAGGGACAATGAGCAGTTCTTC.

The J gene is TRBJ1-1, the V gene TRBV19, with D tentatively TRBD1 (6 bases). Germline V gene sequence: CDR1 LNHDA, CDR2 SQIVND (reference sequence). This CDR3 comprises 13 residues. V was pared by 1 base and J by 6 bases, with 9 bases between. The CDR3 DNA sequence: TGTGCCAGTAGTATAGGTGGGGGCGCTGAAGCTTTCTTT. It codes for CASSIGGGAEAFF.

The chain has TRBV27 and TRBJ2-1; TRBD1 matches at 9 bases. V shed 5 bases and J 10 bases; nucleotides not matched to a gene: 6. Germline CDR1 and CDR2: MNHEY and SMNVEV (reference sequence). The CDR3 length is 13 residues. CDR3 sequence (DNA): TGTGCCAGCAGTCCACAGGGGGCCAGGGAGCAGTTCTTC. Its protein product is CASSPQGAREQFF.

The CDR3 DNA reads as TGCGCCAGCAGCCAAGATTTAGGGACTAGCGGGAGGGCCTACGAGCAGTACTTC. The encoded protein is CASSQDLGTSGRAYEQYF. The J gene is TRBJ2-7, the V gene TRBV4-3, with 16 bases aligning to TRBD2. Trimming at V came to 0 bases and at J to 2 bases, leaving 4 bases not matched to a gene. CDR1 LGHNA and CDR2 YSLEER come from the germline V gene. The CDR3 contains 18 residues.

This chain connects TRBV5-1 to TRBJ2-4; the D gene is possibly TRBD2 (5 bases). The V and J ends lost 0 bases and 5 bases respectively, with 9 bases between them. Germline CDR1 is SGHRS and CDR2 is YFSETQ. This CDR3 has 14 amino acids. The CDR3, as DNA: TGCGCCAGCAGCTTGGCCGGGAACCAAAACATTCAGTACTTC. As protein: CASSLAGNQNIQYF.

V usage is TRBV7-3 and J usage is TRBJ2-2; 11 bases map to TRBD1. Trimming at V came to 5 bases and at J to 5 bases, leaving 4 bases not matched to a gene. Germline CDR1 is SGHTA and CDR2 is FQGTGA. CDR3 size: 15 residues. CDR3 region: CASSGQGAGTGELFF. The CDR3 nucleotides read TGTGCCAGCAGCGGACAGGGGGCTGGGACCGGGGAGCTGTTTTTT.

This clone was counted between two and nine times. V gene TRBV6-5 combines with J gene TRBJ2-3, with TRBD2 matching over 9 bases. The CDR3 consists of 14 residues. V lost 8 bases and J lost 1; bases outside the gene matches: 4. Looked up from germline, CDR1 is MNHEY and CDR2 is SVGAGI. CDR3 in DNA: TGTGCCAGCTATAGCGGGAGTGGCACAGATACGCAGTATTTT. Encoded protein: CASYSGSGTDTQYF.

Only a few counts were recorded for this clone. V is TRBV6-5 and J is TRBJ2-7; weak D call: TRBD1 (5 bases). V gave up 6 bases and J gave up 6 bases, with 9 bases separating them. CDR3 length equals 11 residues. Germline lookup yields CDR1 MNHEY and CDR2 SVGAGI. Written as DNA, the CDR3 is TGTGCCAGCAGAAAGGGGCGCGAGCAGTACTTC. Protein product: CASRKGREQYF.

V usage is TRBV10-3 and J usage is TRBJ2-2, with 8 bases aligning to TRBD2. CDR1 and CDR2 from the germline V gene are ENHRY and SYGVKD. There are 14 residues in the CDR3. V was pared by 10 bases and J by 5 bases, with 9 bases of the junction left unmatched. CDR3: CATYLSGGTGELFF. CDR3 bases: TGTGCCACCTACCTATCGGGGGGGACCGGGGAGCTGTTTTTT.

This sequence joins TRBV7-8 and TRBJ2-5; TRBD1 aligns across 7 bases. Germline V gives CDR1 SGHVS, CDR2 FQNEAQ. Trimming at V came to 5 bases and at J to 6 bases, leaving 9 bases not matched to a gene. This CDR3 has 14 amino acids. CDR3 sequence (DNA): TGTGCCAGCAGCGCCTCCGGGACAGAGAAGACCCAGTACTTC. Translated, it gives CASSASGTEKTQYF. The variable domain in full, completed from reference TRBV7-8 and TRBJ2-5, reads GAGVSQSPRYKVAKRGQDVALRCDPISGHVSLFWYQQALGQGPEFLTYFQNEAQLDKSGLPSDRFFAERPEGSVSTLKIQRTQQEDSAVYLCASSASGTEKTQYFGPGTRLLVL.

In this sample, this clone turned up a few times. V gene TRBV7-9 combines with J gene TRBJ2-7; D possibly corresponds to TRBD1 (5 bases). CDR3 length: 14 residues. Trimming left V 0 bases short and J 3 bases short, with 9 bases between. Germline V gene sequence: CDR1 SEHNR, CDR2 FQNEAQ (reference sequence). The CDR3 DNA sequence: TGTGCCAGCAGCTTAGCTGACAGTTACTACGAGCAGTACTTC. It specifies CASSLADSYYEQYF.

The chain employs TRBV30 and TRBJ2-6; 9 nucleotides line up with TRBD1. The V gene's germline CDR1 is GTSNPN and CDR2 SVGIG (reference sequence). Trimming took 7 bases from V and 4 from J; bases not matched to a gene: 2. This CDR3 has 13 amino acids. The CDR3, as DNA: TGTGCCTTAGGGACAGGGGGGGCCAACGTCCTGACTTTC. It translates to CALGTGGANVLTF.

CDR3 residues: CASSPSGRANEQYF. In DNA form, the CDR3 reads TGTGCCAGCAGTCCGAGCGGGAGGGCGAATGAGCAGTACTTC. The V gene is TRBV27, the J gene TRBJ2-7; 10 bases fit TRBD2. The J segment lost 7 bases and the V segment lost 5 bases, leaving 8 bases of the junction unmatched. Germline V gene sequence: CDR1 MNHEY, CDR2 SMNVEV (reference sequence). The CDR3 contains 14 residues.

The gene calls are TRBV15 and TRBJ2-7, with 9 positions matching TRBD1. Trimming removed 4 bases from V and 3 bases from J; junction bases left unmatched: 4. Germline CDR1 reads LNHNV; CDR2 reads YYDKDF (reference sequence). CDR3 length: 14 residues. Here the CDR3 reads CATSNPGQGYEQYF. CDR3 bases: TGTGCCACCAGCAATCCGGGACAGGGCTACGAGCAGTACTTC.

The chain uses TRBV25-1 and TRBJ2-3, with TRBD2 identical over 12 bases. Germline V CDR1 and CDR2: MGHDK, SYGVNS. The CDR3 spans 15 residues. Losses at the gene ends were 10 bases for V and 2 bases for J; bases not matched to a gene: 7. CDR3 in amino acids: CATVGLAGLTDTQYF. CDR3 DNA: TGTGCCACCGTGGGACTAGCGGGCCTCACAGATACGCAGTATTTT.

This CDR3 is CAIPRGTESGNTIYF. For the CDR3, the DNA is TGTGCCATCCCCCGGGGGACGGAGTCCGGAAACACCATATATTTT. The gene calls are TRBV18 and TRBJ1-3; weak D call: TRBD1 (5 bases). V was clipped by 10 bases and J by 4 bases, with 20 bases between them. The V gene's germline CDR1 is KGHSH and CDR2 LQKENI. The CDR3 sequence is 15 residues long. Using reference TRBV18 and TRBJ1-3 for the parts outside the CDR3, the full variable domain is NAGVMQNPRHLVRRRGQEARLRCSPMKGHSHVYWYRQLPEEGLKFMVYLQKENIIDESGMPKERFSAEFPKEGPSILRIQQVVRGDSAAYFCAIPRGTESGNTIYFGEGSWLTVV.